The source of this T cell receptor beta chain is a study of cytomegalovirus exposure and HLA in healthy donors. A multiplex PCR was run with 60 Vbeta primers and 13 Jbeta primers. Libraries were prepared by immunoSEQ multiplex PCR; TCRdb keeps only in-frame clonotypes and omits some of them. The data contain approximately 130,000 clones, approximately 82% of them singletons. The germline CDR1 and CDR2 sequences are SGHDT and YYEEEE. This CDR3 contains 16 residues. V lost 3 bases, J lost 4 bases, and 8 bases stayed unmatched. The sequence came from a boy aged 2 to 10 in good health and CMV-seronegative. The chain uses TRBV5-6 and TRBJ1-5; 9 bases are shared with TRBD1. The sample comprised PBMCs. The CDR3 protein is CASSSSPGQGNQPQHF. For the CDR3, the DNA is TGTGCCAGCAGCTCCTCGCCGGGACAGGGAAATCAGCCCCAGCATTTT. Based on the CDR3 plus reference TRBV5-6 and TRBJ1-5, the full variable domain is DAGVTQSPTHLIKTRGQQVTLRCSPKSGHDTVSWYQQALGQGPQFIFQYYEEEERQRGNFPDRFSGHQFPNYSSELNVNALLLGDSALYLCASSSSPGQGNQPQHFGDGTRLSIL.